The 28 T cell receptor beta chains in this list originate from one sample, sequenced in a study of blood T cell repertoires in COVID-19. Assay: immunoSEQ multiplex PCR; the TCRdb copy retains only in-frame clones and omits some. The profile shows about 150,000 clones, 70% to 90% of them singletons. The sample consisted of peripheral blood. Receptor source: a man in his 60s with COVID-19, enrolled during active disease.

V gene TRBV5-5 combines with J gene TRBJ2-2; TRBD1 might be the D (6 bases). Trimming cost V 5 bases and J 5 bases, with 13 bases left between them. Germline loops: CDR1 SGHKS, CDR2 YYEKEE (reference sequence). The CDR3 has 14 residues. The DNA for the CDR3 is TGTGCCAGCAGTCCGGGACATAATACCGGGGAGCTGTTTTTT. Its protein is CASSPGHNTGELFF.

This clone was detected only a few times. The rearrangement joins TRBV5-1 to TRBJ1-1; D remains ambiguous. This CDR3 is 14 amino acids long. Germline CDR1 reads SGHRS; CDR2 reads YFSETQ. Trimming cost V 0 bases and J 4 bases, with 10 bases left between them. This CDR3 is CASSLVAAFTEAFF. As DNA, the CDR3 is TGCGCCAGCAGCTTGGTGGCCGCCTTCACTGAAGCTTTCTTT.

The chain is built from TRBV6-5 and TRBJ1-2; TRBD1 is a possible D gene (5 bases). Germline CDR1 reads MNHEY; CDR2 reads SVGAGI. V dropped 4 bases and J dropped 2 bases, with 14 bases sitting between them. This CDR3 spans 15 amino acids. In nucleotides, the CDR3 is TGTGCCAGCAGTTCTCGGACGGGGGGGAACTATGGCTACACCTTC. Its protein is CASSSRTGGNYGYTF.

DNA of the CDR3: TGTGCCAGCAGCTTAGAGTCAGGGAGGCGAGGCGAGCAGTACTTC. Amino acid sequence: CASSLESGRRGEQYF. The chain carries TRBV11-2 and TRBJ2-7, with D perhaps TRBD2 (6 bases). The length of the CDR3 is 15 residues. V lost 0 bases to trimming and J lost 6 bases, with 15 bases between them. The germline V gene has CDR1 SGHAT and CDR2 FQNNGV.

This chain connects TRBV9 to TRBJ1-2, with 9 bases aligning to TRBD1. The junction had 2 bases not matched to a gene; V was cut back by 2 bases and J by 0 bases. Germline assignment: CDR1 SGDLS and CDR2 YYNGEE. CDR3 size: 15 residues. The CDR3 spells CASSVGDRANYGYTF. The CDR3 DNA follows: TGTGCCAGCAGCGTGGGGGACAGGGCTAACTATGGCTACACCTTC.

The chain combines TRBV18 with TRBJ2-5, with D possibly matching TRBD1 (6 bases). Between the trimmed V and J ends, which lost 3 bases and 4 bases, there was a span of 9 bases. The length of the CDR3 is 13 residues. The germline V gene encodes CDR1 KGHSH and CDR2 LQKENI. The CDR3 DNA reads as TGTGCCAGCTCACCCGGGACACTAGAGACCCAGTACTTC. This sequence encodes CASSPGTLETQYF.

The chain combines TRBV18 with TRBJ1-3; the match to TRBD1 covers 7 bases. The junction had 7 bases not matched to a gene; V was cut back by 2 bases and J by 0 bases. This CDR3 comprises 17 residues. Germline CDR1 is KGHSH and CDR2 is LQKENI. In DNA form, the CDR3 reads TGTGCCAGCTCACCATCCGGGGGACAGCTCTCTGGAAACACCATATATTTT. Translated: CASSPSGGQLSGNTIYF.

In this sample, this clone turned up once. The rearrangement joins TRBV6-5 to TRBJ2-1, with D perhaps TRBD2 (5 bases). Germline CDR1 is MNHEY and CDR2 is SVGAGI. The CDR3 has 14 residues. V was shortened by 8 bases and J by 0 bases, with 11 bases between the two germline ends. The chain's CDR3 is CASLTSGSYNEQFF. Here the CDR3 DNA reads TGTGCCAGCTTAACGAGCGGCTCCTACAATGAGCAGTTCTTC.

This clone was found once. The chain combines TRBV11-3 with TRBJ2-7; TRBD1 is a possible D gene (5 bases). Germline loops: CDR1 SGHNT, CDR2 YENEEA. The CDR3 totals 11 residues. Deletions cut 6 bases from V and 5 bases from J, with 8 bases between. The CDR3 region is CASRGEHEQYF. The CDR3, as DNA: TGTGCCAGCAGAGGGGAACACGAGCAGTACTTC.

The J gene is TRBJ1-5, the V gene TRBV19; TRBD1 matches at 8 bases. This CDR3 contains 13 residues. The germline gives CDR1 LNHDA, CDR2 SQIVND (reference sequence). The V gene end was trimmed by 6 bases and the J gene end by 7 bases; junction bases not matched to a gene: 5. The CDR3 nucleotides are TGTGCCAGTAGGACAGGGGTTGGCCAGCCCCAGCATTTT. Protein product: CASRTGVGQPQHF.

The rearrangement uses TRBV4-3 and TRBJ1-5, with 7 nucleotides matching TRBD1. J gave up 4 bases and V 0 bases, and 6 bases lay outside the gene matches. The CDR3 has 16 residues. Germline V gene data show CDR1 as LGHNA and CDR2 as YSLEER. In nucleotides, the CDR3 is TGCGCCAGCAGCCAAGATTCGGGACAGCTTAATCAGCCCCAGCATTTT. It codes for CASSQDSGQLNQPQHF.

This clone was seen a single time. The chain recombines TRBV18 with TRBJ1-5, with 8 positions matching TRBD1. The V segment lost 0 bases and the J segment 1 base; nucleotides outside the gene matches: 2. From germline, CDR1 is KGHSH and CDR2 LQKENI. The CDR3 sequence is 16 residues long. The CDR3 DNA is TGTGCCAGCTCACCACCGCAGGGGGCGAGCAATCAGCCCCAGCATTTT. It translates to CASSPPQGASNQPQHF.

The rearrangement joins TRBV2 to TRBJ2-5; tentatively, D is TRBD1 (5 bases). V lost 2 bases to trimming and J lost 2 bases, with 9 bases between them. The CDR3 contains 14 residues. The germline V gene encodes CDR1 SNHLY and CDR2 FYNNEI. The CDR3 loop reads CASSEQGKQETQYF. The CDR3 bases are TGTGCCAGCAGTGAACAGGGCAAGCAAGAGACCCAGTACTTC.

This clone was detected a few times. This rearrangement joins TRBV28 to TRBJ2-1, with D tentatively TRBD2 (6 bases). Trimming removed 6 bases from V and 0 bases from J, with 15 bases in between. The CDR3 has 16 residues. Germline V gene data show CDR1 as MDHEN and CDR2 as SYDVKM. As DNA, the CDR3 is TGTGCCAGCAGCCTTGCGGGGTTAGGCTCCTACAATGAGCAGTTCTTC. Translated, it gives CASSLAGLGSYNEQFF.

This chain uses TRBV5-4 with TRBJ2-7; possible D gene TRBD2, 5 bases. V lost 4 bases to trimming and J lost 7 bases, with 15 bases between them. The CDR3 has 13 amino acids. Germline CDR1 SGHNT, CDR2 YYREEE (reference sequence). CDR3 loop: CASSVRGPGEQYF. In DNA, the CDR3 is TGTGCCAGCAGCGTTAGAGGGCCGGGGGAGCAGTACTTC.

This clone was observed a handful of times. The V and J genes are TRBV18 and TRBJ2-5, with 7 bases matching TRBD1. Germline CDR1 KGHSH, CDR2 LQKENI. After removal of 4 bases from V and 0 bases from J, the junction contained 2 bases not matched to a gene. The CDR3 is 14 residues long. The CDR3 sequence: CASSQTGYQETQYF. The CDR3 DNA follows: TGTGCCAGCTCACAGACAGGGTACCAAGAGACCCAGTACTTC.

The V and J genes are TRBV28 and TRBJ2-7; unclear D gene. V was trimmed by 6 bases and J by 1 base, leaving 7 bases between them. Germline CDR1 is MDHEN and CDR2 is SYDVKM. CDR3 length: 12 amino acids. The CDR3 here is CASSRRSYEQYF. In nucleotides, the CDR3 is TGTGCCAGCAGCCGTCGTTCCTACGAGCAGTACTTC. Full variable domain (remainder filled in from reference TRBV28 and TRBJ2-7): DVKVTQSSRYLVKRTGEKVFLECVQDMDHENMFWYRQDPGLGLRLIYFSYDVKMKEKGDIPEGYSVSREKKERFSLILESASTNQTSMYLCASSRRSYEQYFGPGTRLTVT.

V usage is TRBV11-2 and J usage is TRBJ1-4; TRBD1 is a possible D gene (5 bases). CDR1 and CDR2 (germline): SGHAT, FQNNGV. V lost 5 bases to trimming and J lost 0 bases, with 10 bases between them. The CDR3 is 15 amino acids. In DNA form, the CDR3 reads TGTGCCAGCAGCCCAACAGGCTCAACTAATGAAAAACTGTTTTTT. It codes for CASSPTGSTNEKLFF.

V and J are TRBV12-3 or TRBV12-4 and TRBJ1-1; D remains unclear. The CDR3 is 13 residues long. V lost 1 base to trimming and J lost 1 base, with 4 bases between them. The CDR3 DNA follows: TGTGCCAGCAGTTTAGGAGCGAACACTGAAGCTTTCTTT. Its protein is CASSLGANTEAFF.

The V and J genes are TRBV7-3 and TRBJ2-7; TRBD1 aligns across 8 bases. The CDR3 is made up of 14 amino acids. The trim removed 5 bases at V and 0 bases at J, leaving 3 bases unmatched. Germline-derived CDR1 and CDR2 are SGHTA and FQGTGA. CDR3 residues: CASSPDRASYEQYF. The DNA of the CDR3 is TGTGCCAGCAGCCCGGACAGGGCCTCCTACGAGCAGTACTTC. The variable domain in full, completed from reference TRBV7-3 and TRBJ2-7, reads GAGVSQTPSNKVTEKGKYVELRCDPISGHTALYWYRQSLGQGPEFLIYFQGTGAADDSGLPNDRFFAVRPEGSVSTLKIQRTERGDSAVYLCASSPDRASYEQYFGPGTRLTVT.

This chain uses TRBV5-4 with TRBJ2-1; 10 nucleotides match TRBD2. Germline CDR1 and CDR2: SGHNT and YYREEE (reference sequence). Losses at the gene ends were 10 bases for V and 7 bases for J; bases not matched to a gene: 8. The CDR3 has 13 residues. The CDR3 DNA is TGTGCCTACAAGGTACTAGCGGGGAATGAGCAGTTCTTC. Translated, it gives CAYKVLAGNEQFF. Combining the CDR3 with reference TRBV5-4 and TRBJ2-1 gives the whole variable domain ETGVTQSPTHLIKTRGQQVTLRCSSQSGHNTVSWYQQALGQGPQFIFQYYREEENGRGNFPPRFSGLQFPNYSSELNVNALELDDSALYLCAYKVLAGNEQFFGPGTRLTVL.

V usage is TRBV28 and J usage is TRBJ1-1; D ambiguous. The CDR3 is 14 residues long. CDR1 is MDHEN, CDR2 SYDVKM, per germline. Trimming took off 4 bases at V and 1 base at J, with 10 bases between the two ends. As DNA, the CDR3 is TGTGCCAGCAGTTCGACCGGAGGGAACACTGAAGCTTTCTTT. This gives the protein CASSSTGGNTEAFF.

This clone has a handful of counts. The genes are TRBV11-3 and TRBJ2-2; D might be TRBD2 (5 bases). Trimming removed 5 bases at V and 6 bases at J, with 13 bases between. The germline gives CDR1 SGHNT, CDR2 YENEEA. This CDR3 has 14 residues. In nucleotides, the CDR3 is TGTGCCAGCAGCCAGGACTCTGTGGCCGGGGAGCTGTTTTTT. Its translation: CASSQDSVAGELFF.

The chain uses TRBV9 and TRBJ2-5, with 9 nucleotides matching TRBD1. There are 14 residues in the CDR3. V shed 4 bases, J shed 4 bases, and the junction held 5 bases outside the gene matches. Germline V gene lookup returns CDR1 SGDLS and CDR2 YYNGEE. The CDR3 bases are TGTGCCAGCAGCCCAGGGGGACAGGGAGAGACCCAGTACTTC. As protein: CASSPGGQGETQYF.

J is TRBJ1-1 and V is TRBV3-1 (or the pseudogene TRBV3-2); tentatively, D is TRBD1 (5 bases). The CDR3 covers 14 residues. Per germline, CDR1 LGHDT and CDR2 YNNKEL (reference sequence). Trimming cost V 5 bases and J 1 base, with 11 bases left between them. The CDR3 nucleotides read TGTGCCAGCAGCAACCCCCAGGGGAACACTGAAGCTTTCTTT. Translated: CASSNPQGNTEAFF.

The rearrangement joins TRBV7-8 to TRBJ1-1; D may be TRBD1 (5 bases). The CDR3 spans 15 residues. Germline-derived CDR1 and CDR2 are SGHVS and FQNEAQ. V was trimmed by 1 base and J by 4 bases, leaving 13 bases between them. DNA of the CDR3: TGTGCCAGCAGCTTAGATCCAGGGCTTGCCACTGAAGCTTTCTTT. Its translation: CASSLDPGLATEAFF.

The chain recombines TRBV24-1 with TRBJ2-1, with a possible D match to TRBD1 (5 bases). This CDR3 has 16 amino acids. With 0 bases removed from V and 4 bases from J, the gap between germline ends came to 12 bases. Germline assignment: CDR1 KGHDR and CDR2 SFDVKD. The CDR3 sequence: CATSDLGQGRYNEQFF. The CDR3 coding sequence is TGTGCCACCAGTGATTTGGGGCAGGGCCGATACAATGAGCAGTTCTTC.

The chain uses TRBV3-1 (or the pseudogene TRBV3-2) and TRBJ1-3; tentatively, D is TRBD1 (6 bases). CDR3 length: 14 amino acids. Germline V gene data show CDR1 as LGHDT and CDR2 as YNNKEL (reference sequence). V lost 4 bases and J lost 2, with 9 bases in between. The chain's CDR3 is CASSRAGAGNTIYF. The CDR3 DNA reads TGTGCCAGCAGCCGAGCAGGGGCTGGAAACACCATATATTTT.